The source of this T cell receptor (beta chain) is a study of T cell repertoires in cytomegalovirus infection. Study background: It can be stated that public TCR beta signatures indicated CMV infection as well as a matching HLA type. General study findings and limits: The ex vivo response was dominated by HLA-C-restricted CMV-specific TCR beta clonotypes. Carriage of CMV together with the relevant HLA was identifiable through cumulative public TCR beta family frequency.

TCRdb redid the calling of the reads with MiXCR, one entry per CDR3 protein. This sample has hundreds of thousands of distinct CDR3 sequences, with 20% to 30% found just once. This clonotype has a single count. Antigen specificity is unknown. The CDR3 spans 16 residues. Trimming cost V 3 bases and J 0 bases, with 13 bases left between them. Germline CDR1 PRHDT, CDR2 FYEKMQ (reference sequence). The sequence came from a human donor in good health (CMV status not recorded). Some clones in this sample may be carry-over from other donors' samples. The V gene is TRBV13, the J gene TRBJ2-3; D tentatively reads TRBD1 or TRBD2 (5 bases each). The specimen was CD8+ T cells from PBMCs. For the CDR3, the DNA is TGTGCCAGCAGCTTCGGGACGGCCGCTAGCACAGATACGCAGTATTTT. This translates into CASSFGTAASTDTQYF.